Sequencing of this TCR beta chain was carried out in a study of blood T cell repertoires in COVID-19. The CDR3 extends over 13 amino acids. Trimming removed 8 bases at V and 1 base at J, with 6 bases between. In the original processing: Researchers report that nucleated cell counts were estimated from reference gene primer amplification. Using immunoSEQ multiplex PCR, the repertoire was profiled, and TCRdb retains in-frame clones only, with some absent. V, J and clone size derive from that table, while D and trimming were established from the DNA sequence. The sample includes 150,000 to 200,000 clones, approximately 85% of them seen just once.

The TCR originated in a woman older than 75 with acute or convalescent COVID-19. Sequenced input: peripheral blood. The chain joins TRBV12-3 or TRBV12-4 to TRBJ2-6; D is undetermined. For the CDR3, the DNA is TGTGCCAGCGGCCCATCTGGGGCCAACGTCCTGACTTTC. Protein: CASGPSGANVLTF.